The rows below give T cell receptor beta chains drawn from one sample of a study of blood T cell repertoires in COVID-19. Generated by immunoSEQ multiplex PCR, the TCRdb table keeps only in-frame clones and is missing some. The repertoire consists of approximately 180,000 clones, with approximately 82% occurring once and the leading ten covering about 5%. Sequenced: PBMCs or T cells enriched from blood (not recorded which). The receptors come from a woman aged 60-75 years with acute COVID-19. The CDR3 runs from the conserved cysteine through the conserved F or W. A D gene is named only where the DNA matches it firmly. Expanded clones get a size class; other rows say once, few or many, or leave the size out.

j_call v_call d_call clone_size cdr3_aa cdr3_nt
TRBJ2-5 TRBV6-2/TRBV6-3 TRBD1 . CASSYGQGAARETQYF TGTGCCAGCAGTTACGGACAGGGGGCGGCGAGAGAGACCCAGTACTTC
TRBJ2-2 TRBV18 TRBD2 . CASSPMSGGRTGELFF TGTGCCAGCTCACCAATGAGCGGGGGACGGACCGGGGAGCTGTTTTTT
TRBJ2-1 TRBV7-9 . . CASSLSMRDEQFF TGTGCCAGCAGCTTGAGTATGCGAGATGAGCAGTTCTTC
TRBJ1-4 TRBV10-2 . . CASTNREQGRATNEKLFF TGCGCCAGCACCAACCGGGAGCAGGGGAGGGCAACTAATGAAAAACTGTTTTTT
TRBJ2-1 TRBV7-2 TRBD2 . CASSAAGTSVDEQFF TGTGCCAGCAGCGCCGCCGGGACTAGCGTCGATGAGCAGTTCTTC
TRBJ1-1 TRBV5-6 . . CASSWGGHGYEAFF TGTGCCAGCAGCTGGGGGGGACATGGCTATGAAGCTTTCTTT
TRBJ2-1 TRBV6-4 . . CASSQQGIWDNEQFF TGTGCCAGCAGTCAACAGGGAATTTGGGACAATGAGCAGTTCTTC
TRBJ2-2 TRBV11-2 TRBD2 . CASSLYAAGGASLFF TGTGCCAGCAGCTTATATGCAGCGGGAGGGGCCTCGCTGTTTTTT
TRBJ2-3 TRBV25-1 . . CASSGRDTYMDTQYF TGTGCCAGCAGTGGCCGGGACACGTATATGGATACGCAGTATTTT
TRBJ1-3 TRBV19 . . CASSMRGGGGNTIYF TGTGCCAGTAGTATGCGAGGAGGTGGTGGAAACACCATATATTTT
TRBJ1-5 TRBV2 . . CASSVGSWEKNQPQHF TGTGCCAGCAGTGTGGGGTCTTGGGAGAAGAATCAGCCCCAGCATTTT
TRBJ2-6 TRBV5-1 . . CASSLGGSGANVLTF TGCGCCAGCAGCTTAGGGGGCTCTGGGGCCAACGTCCTGACTTTC
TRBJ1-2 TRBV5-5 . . CASSPSSEWGGHGYTF TGTGCCAGCAGCCCCTCTAGTGAGTGGGGGGGCCATGGCTACACCTTC
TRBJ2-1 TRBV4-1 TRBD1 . CASSQDYEGAYYNEQFF TGCGCCAGCAGCCAAGATTACGAGGGGGCGTACTACAATGAGCAGTTCTTC
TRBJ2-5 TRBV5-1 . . CASSLDQVGGETQYF TGCGCCAGCAGCTTGGATCAGGTCGGTGGAGAGACCCAGTACTTC
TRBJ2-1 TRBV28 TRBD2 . CASSLAGASNEQFF TGTGCCAGCTCTCTAGCGGGAGCCTCCAATGAGCAGTTCTTC
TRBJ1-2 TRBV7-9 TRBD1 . CASSFPGQEKINYGYTF TGTGCCAGCAGCTTCCCGGGACAGGAGAAAATTAACTATGGCTACACCTTC
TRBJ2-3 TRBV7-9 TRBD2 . CASRAGLAALRISTDTQYF TGTGCCAGCAGGGCGGGACTAGCGGCTCTAAGGATTAGCACAGATACGCAGTATTTT
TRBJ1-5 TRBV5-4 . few CASSFPGDQPQHF TGTGCCAGCAGCTTCCCAGGGGATCAGCCCCAGCATTTT
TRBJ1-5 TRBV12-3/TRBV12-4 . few CASSLGQVQPQHF TGTGCCAGCAGTTTGGGGCAGGTTCAGCCCCAGCATTTT
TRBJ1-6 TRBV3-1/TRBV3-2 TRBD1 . CASSLGTGGTPLHF TGTGCCAGCAGCCTCGGGACAGGGGGTACACCCCTCCACTTT
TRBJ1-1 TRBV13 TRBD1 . CASSLGAGGNTEAFF TGTGCCAGCAGCTTAGGGGCAGGGGGGAACACTGAAGCTTTCTTT
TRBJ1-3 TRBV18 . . CASSPLVLTSGNTIYF TGTGCCAGCTCACCACTCGTTCTTACTTCTGGAAACACCATATATTTT
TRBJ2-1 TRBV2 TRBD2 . CASSEQAGAYNEQFF TGTGCCAGCAGTGAACAAGCGGGGGCTTACAATGAGCAGTTCTTC
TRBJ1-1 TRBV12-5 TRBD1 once CASGLVLFDREASTEAFF TGTGCTAGTGGTTTGGTACTTTTTGACAGGGAGGCGAGCACTGAAGCTTTCTTT
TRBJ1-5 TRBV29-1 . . CSVSGFNQPQHF TGCAGCGTTTCAGGTTTCAATCAGCCCCAGCATTTT
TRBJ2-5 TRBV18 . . CASSPPSQIYPETQYF TGTGCCAGCTCACCACCTTCACAAATTTACCCAGAGACCCAGTACTTC
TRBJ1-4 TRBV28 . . CASSLAEFNEKLFF TGTGCCAGCAGTTTGGCGGAGTTTAATGAAAAACTGTTTTTT
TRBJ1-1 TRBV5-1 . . CASSTTTSVNTEAFF TGCGCCAGCAGCACAACGACAAGTGTGAACACTGAAGCTTTCTTT
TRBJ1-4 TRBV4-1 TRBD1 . CASSPQGQGGTNEKLFF TGCGCCAGCAGCCCACAGGGGCAGGGGGGAACTAATGAAAAACTGTTTTTT
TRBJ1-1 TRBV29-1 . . CSVEMEGFSSEAFF TGCAGCGTTGAAATGGAGGGCTTCTCTTCTGAAGCTTTCTTT
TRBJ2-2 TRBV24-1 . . CATSYTGELFF TGTGCCACCTCTTACACCGGGGAGCTGTTTTTT
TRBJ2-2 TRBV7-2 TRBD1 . CASSLDRVVTGELFF TGTGCCAGCAGCCTCGACAGGGTTGTAACCGGGGAGCTGTTTTTT
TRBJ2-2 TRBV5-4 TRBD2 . CASSFQGAGGYTGELFF TGTGCCAGCAGCTTTCAGGGAGCGGGGGGTTACACCGGGGAGCTGTTTTTT
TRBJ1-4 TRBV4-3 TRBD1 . CASSPRSGTGEEKLFF TGCGCCAGCAGCCCGCGATCCGGGACAGGGGAAGAAAAACTGTTTTTT
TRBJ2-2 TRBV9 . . CASSVAGGTNTGELFF TGTGCCAGCAGCGTAGCAGGCGGGACGAACACCGGGGAGCTGTTTTTT
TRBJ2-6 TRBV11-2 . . CASSLRQPGANVLTF TGTGCCAGCAGCCTCAGACAACCTGGGGCCAACGTCCTGACTTTC
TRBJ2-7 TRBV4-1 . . CASSQGDKRQQYF TGCGCCAGCAGCCAAGGGGACAAACGACAGCAGTACTTC
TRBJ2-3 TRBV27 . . CASSFLDTSTDTQYF TGTGCCAGCAGTTTTTTAGACACTAGCACAGATACGCAGTATTTT
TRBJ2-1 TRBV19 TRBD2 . CASSSGTSDSDEQFF TGTGCCAGTAGTAGCGGGACTAGCGACAGCGATGAGCAGTTCTTC
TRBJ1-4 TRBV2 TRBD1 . CASSLGQGVEANEKLFF TGTGCCAGCAGTTTGGGACAGGGGGTCGAGGCTAATGAAAAACTGTTTTTT
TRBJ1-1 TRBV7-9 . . CASSGRTGVRREVF TGTGCCAGCAGCGGACGGACGGGGGTGAGACGGGAGGTCTTT
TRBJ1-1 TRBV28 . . CASSQTWRTEAFF TGTGCCAGCAGCCAGACATGGCGCACTGAAGCTTTCTTT
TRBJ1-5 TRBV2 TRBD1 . CASSDRTGNQPQHF TGTGCCAGCAGTGATAGGACAGGTAATCAGCCCCAGCATTTT
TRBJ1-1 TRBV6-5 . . CASAPRGLNTEAFF TGTGCCAGCGCCCCCCGCGGTTTGAACACTGAAGCTTTCTTT